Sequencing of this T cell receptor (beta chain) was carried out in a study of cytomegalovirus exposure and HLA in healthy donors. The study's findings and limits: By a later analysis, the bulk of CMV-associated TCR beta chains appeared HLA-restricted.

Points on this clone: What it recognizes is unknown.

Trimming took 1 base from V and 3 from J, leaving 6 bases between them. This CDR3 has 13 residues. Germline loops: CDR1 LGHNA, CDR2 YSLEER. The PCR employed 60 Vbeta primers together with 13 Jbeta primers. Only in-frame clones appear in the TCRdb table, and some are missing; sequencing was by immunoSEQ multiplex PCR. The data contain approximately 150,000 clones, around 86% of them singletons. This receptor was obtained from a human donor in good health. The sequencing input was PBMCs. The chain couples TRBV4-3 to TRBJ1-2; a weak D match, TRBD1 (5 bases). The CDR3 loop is CASSQGQYYGYTF. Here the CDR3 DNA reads TGCGCCAGCAGCCAAGGACAGTACTATGGCTACACCTTC.